What follows describes a single T cell receptor beta chain. The sample is drawn from a study of T cell changes during pregnancy in multiple sclerosis. The CDR3 covers 14 residues. V was pared by 4 bases and J by 0 bases, with 11 bases between. The germline V gene encodes CDR1 SGHRS and CDR2 YFSETQ. The table came from immunoSEQ multiplex PCR; TCRdb's copy has only in-frame clones and leaves some out. The sample holds about 100,000 clones; around 90% are singletons and the top ten take 3.1%. The receptor comes from a female donor with multiple sclerosis, enrolled in a pregnancy study. The sequenced sample was peripheral blood, obtained in the second trimester of pregnancy. The V and J genes are TRBV5-1 and TRBJ2-7; tentative D call: TRBD2 (5 bases). The CDR3 DNA sequence: TGCGCCAGCAGCATACAAGGGAGCTCCTACGAGCAGTACTTC. It is translated as CASSIQGSSYEQYF.